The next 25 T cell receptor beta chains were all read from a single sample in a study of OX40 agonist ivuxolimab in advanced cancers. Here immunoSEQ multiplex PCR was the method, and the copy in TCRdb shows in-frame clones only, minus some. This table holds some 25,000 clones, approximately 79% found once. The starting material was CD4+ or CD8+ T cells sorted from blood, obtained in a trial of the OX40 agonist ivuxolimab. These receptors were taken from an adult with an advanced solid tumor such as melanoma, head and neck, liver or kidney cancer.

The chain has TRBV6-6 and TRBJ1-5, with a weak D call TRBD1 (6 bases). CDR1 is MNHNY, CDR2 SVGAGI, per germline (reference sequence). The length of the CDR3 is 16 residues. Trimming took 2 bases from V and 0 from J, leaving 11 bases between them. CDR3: CASSYRDTYSNQPQHF. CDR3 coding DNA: TGTGCCAGCAGTTACCGGGACACCTATAGCAATCAGCCCCAGCATTTT.

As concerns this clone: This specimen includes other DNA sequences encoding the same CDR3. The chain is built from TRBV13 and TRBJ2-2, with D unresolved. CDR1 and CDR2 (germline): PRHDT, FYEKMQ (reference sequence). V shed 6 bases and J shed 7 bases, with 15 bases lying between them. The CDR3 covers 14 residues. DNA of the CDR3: TGTGCCAGCAGTCCCCCGTATGGAGACGGGGAGCTGTTTTTT. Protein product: CASSPPYGDGELFF.

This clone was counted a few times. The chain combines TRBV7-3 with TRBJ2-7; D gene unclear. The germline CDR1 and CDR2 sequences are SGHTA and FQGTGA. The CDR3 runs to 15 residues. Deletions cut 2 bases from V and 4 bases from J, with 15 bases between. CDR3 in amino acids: CASSLYPADPYEQYF. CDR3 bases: TGTGCCAGCAGCTTATACCCGGCGGATCCTTACGAGCAGTACTTC.

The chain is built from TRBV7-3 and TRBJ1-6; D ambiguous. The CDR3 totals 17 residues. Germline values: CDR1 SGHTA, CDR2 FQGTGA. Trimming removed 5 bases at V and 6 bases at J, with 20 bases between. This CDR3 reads CASSPREIFRSNSPLHF. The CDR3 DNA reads TGTGCCAGCAGCCCTAGGGAAATTTTCAGGAGTAATTCACCCCTCCACTTT.

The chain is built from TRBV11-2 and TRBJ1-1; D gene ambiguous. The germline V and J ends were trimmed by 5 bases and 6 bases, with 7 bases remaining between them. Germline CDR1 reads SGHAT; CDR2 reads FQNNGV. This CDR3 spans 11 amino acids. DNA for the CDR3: TGTGCCAGCAGCCCAGTCCCTGAAGCTTTCTTT. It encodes CASSPVPEAFF.

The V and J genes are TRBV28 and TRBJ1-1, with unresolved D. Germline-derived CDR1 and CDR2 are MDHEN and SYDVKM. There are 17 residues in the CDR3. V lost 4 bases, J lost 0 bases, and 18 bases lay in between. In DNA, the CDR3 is TGTGCCAGCAGTTCCTCCGTCGCGAGTCGCGTGAACACTGAAGCTTTCTTT. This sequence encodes CASSSSVASRVNTEAFF.

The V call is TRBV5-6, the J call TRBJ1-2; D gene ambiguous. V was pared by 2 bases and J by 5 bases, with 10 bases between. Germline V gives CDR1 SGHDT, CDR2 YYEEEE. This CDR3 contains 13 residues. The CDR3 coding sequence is TGTGCCAGCAGCTTCCGTGACAAATATGGCTACACCTTC. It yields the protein CASSFRDKYGYTF.

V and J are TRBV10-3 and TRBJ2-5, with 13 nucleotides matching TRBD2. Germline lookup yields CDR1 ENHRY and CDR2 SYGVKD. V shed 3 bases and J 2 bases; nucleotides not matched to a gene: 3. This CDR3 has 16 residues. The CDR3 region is CAISEPGLAGQETQYF. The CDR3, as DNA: TGTGCCATCAGTGAACCGGGACTAGCGGGGCAAGAGACCCAGTACTTC.

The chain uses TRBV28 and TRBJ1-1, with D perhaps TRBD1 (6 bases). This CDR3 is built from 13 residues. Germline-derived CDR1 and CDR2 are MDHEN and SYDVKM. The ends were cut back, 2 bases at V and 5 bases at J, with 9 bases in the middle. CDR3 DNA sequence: TGTGCCAGCAGTTTACCCCAGGGGACTGAAGCTTTCTTT. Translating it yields CASSLPQGTEAFF.

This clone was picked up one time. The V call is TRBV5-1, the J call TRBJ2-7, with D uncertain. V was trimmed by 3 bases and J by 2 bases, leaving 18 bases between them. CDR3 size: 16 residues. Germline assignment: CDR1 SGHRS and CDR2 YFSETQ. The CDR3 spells CASSSRTGPDTYEQYF. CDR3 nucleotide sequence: TGCGCCAGCAGCTCCCGGACGGGTCCAGATACCTACGAGCAGTACTTC.

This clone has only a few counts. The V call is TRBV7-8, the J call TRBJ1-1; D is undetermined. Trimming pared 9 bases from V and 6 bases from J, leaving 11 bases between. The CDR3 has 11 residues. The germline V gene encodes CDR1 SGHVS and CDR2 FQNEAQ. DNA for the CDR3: TGTGCCAGTATCGTAGGGTCTGAAGCTTTCTTT. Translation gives CASIVGSEAFF.

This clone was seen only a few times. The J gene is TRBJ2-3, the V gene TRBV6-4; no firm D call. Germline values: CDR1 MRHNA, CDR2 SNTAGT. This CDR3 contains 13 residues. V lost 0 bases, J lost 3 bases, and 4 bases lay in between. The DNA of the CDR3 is TGTGCCAGCAGTGACTCCGAGACAGATACGCAGTATTTT. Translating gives CASSDSETDTQYF.

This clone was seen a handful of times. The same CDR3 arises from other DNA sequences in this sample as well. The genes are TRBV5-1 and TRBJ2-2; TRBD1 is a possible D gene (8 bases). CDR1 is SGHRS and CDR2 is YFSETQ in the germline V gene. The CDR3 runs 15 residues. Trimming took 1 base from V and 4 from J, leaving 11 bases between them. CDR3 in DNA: TGCGCCAGCAGCTTGACAGGGGGGGCCACCGGGGAGCTGTTTTTT. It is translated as CASSLTGGATGELFF.

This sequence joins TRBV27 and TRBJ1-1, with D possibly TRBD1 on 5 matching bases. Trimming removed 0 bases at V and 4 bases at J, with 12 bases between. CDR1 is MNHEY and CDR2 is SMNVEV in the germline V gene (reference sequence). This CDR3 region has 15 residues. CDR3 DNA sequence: TGTGCCAGCAGTTTATCAAGGGGCGCCGGCACTGAAGCTTTCTTT. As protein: CASSLSRGAGTEAFF.

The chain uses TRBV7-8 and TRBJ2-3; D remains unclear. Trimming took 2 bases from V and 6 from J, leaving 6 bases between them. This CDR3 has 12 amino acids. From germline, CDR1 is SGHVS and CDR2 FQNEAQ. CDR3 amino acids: CASSLMKDTQYF. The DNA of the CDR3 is TGTGCCAGCAGCTTAATGAAGGATACGCAGTATTTT.

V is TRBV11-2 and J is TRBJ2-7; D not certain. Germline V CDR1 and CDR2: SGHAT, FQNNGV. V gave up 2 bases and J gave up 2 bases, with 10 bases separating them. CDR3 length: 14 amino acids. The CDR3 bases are TGTGCCAGCAGCTTATCGGGTCCCACCTACGAGCAGTACTTC. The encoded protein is CASSLSGPTYEQYF. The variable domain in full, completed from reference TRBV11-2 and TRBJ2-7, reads EAGVAQSPRYKIIEKRQSVAFWCNPISGHATLYWYQQILGQGPKLLIQFQNNGVVDDSQLPKDRFSAERLKGVDSTLKIQPAKLEDSAVYLCASSLSGPTYEQYFGPGTRLTVT.

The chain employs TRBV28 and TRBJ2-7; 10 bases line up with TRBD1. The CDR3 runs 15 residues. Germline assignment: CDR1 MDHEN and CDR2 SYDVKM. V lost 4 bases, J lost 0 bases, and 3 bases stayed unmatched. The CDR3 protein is CASSSGTGVSYEQYF. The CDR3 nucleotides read TGTGCCAGCAGTTCCGGGACAGGGGTCTCCTACGAGCAGTACTTC.

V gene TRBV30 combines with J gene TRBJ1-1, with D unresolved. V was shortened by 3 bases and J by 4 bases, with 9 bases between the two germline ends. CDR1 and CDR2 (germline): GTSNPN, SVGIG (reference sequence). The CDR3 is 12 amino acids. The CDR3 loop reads CAWSPTRTEAFF. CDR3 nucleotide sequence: TGTGCCTGGAGCCCGACCCGCACTGAAGCTTTCTTT. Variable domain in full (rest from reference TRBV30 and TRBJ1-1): SQTIHQWPATLVQPVGSPLSLECTVEGTSNPNLYWYRQAAGRGLQLLFYSVGIGQISSEVPQNLSASRPQDRQFILSSKKLLLSDSGFYLCAWSPTRTEAFFGQGTRLTVV.

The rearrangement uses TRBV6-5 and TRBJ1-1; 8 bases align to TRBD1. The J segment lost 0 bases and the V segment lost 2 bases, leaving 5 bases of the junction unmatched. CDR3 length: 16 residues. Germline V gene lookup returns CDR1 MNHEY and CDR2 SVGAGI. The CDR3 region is CASSYGTGKMNTEAFF. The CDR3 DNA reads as TGTGCCAGCAGTTACGGGACAGGAAAAATGAACACTGAAGCTTTCTTT.

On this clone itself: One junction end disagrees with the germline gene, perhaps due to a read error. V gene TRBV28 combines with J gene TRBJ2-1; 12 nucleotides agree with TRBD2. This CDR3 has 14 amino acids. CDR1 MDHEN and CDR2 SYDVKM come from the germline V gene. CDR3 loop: CATATTSGSREWIF. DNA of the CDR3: TGTGCCACCGCAACGACTAGCGGGAGCCGAGAATGGATCTTC.

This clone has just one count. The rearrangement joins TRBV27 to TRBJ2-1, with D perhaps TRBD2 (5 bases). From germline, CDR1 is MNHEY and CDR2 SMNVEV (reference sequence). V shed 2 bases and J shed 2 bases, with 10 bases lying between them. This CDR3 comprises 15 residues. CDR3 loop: CASSLIPLAYNEQFF. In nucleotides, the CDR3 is TGTGCCAGCAGTTTAATCCCACTAGCCTACAATGAGCAGTTCTTC.

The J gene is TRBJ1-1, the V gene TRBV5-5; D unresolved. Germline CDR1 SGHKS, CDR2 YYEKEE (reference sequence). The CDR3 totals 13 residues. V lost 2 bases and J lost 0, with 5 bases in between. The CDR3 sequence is CASSFVLNTEAFF. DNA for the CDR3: TGTGCCAGCAGCTTTGTTCTGAACACTGAAGCTTTCTTT.

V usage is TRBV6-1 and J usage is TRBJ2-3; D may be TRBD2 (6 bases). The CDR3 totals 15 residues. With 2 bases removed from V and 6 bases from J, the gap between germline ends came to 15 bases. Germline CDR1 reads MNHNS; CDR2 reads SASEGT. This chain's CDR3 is CASSEIGRERDTQYF. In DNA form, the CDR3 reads TGTGCCAGCAGTGAAATAGGCCGGGAGCGGGATACGCAGTATTTT.

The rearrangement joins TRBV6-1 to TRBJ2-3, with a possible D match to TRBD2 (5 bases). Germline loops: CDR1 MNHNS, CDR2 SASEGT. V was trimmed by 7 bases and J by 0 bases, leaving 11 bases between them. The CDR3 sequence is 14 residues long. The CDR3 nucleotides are TGTGCCAGCACTTCCGGGGTTAGCACAGATACGCAGTATTTT. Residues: CASTSGVSTDTQYF.

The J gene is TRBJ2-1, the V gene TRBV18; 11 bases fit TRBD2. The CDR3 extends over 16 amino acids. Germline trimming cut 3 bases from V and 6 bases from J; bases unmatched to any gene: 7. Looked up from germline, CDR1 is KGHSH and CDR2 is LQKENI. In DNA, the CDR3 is TGTGCCAGCTCACCGGCCACTAGCGGGAGAGGCAATGAGCAGTTCTTC. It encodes CASSPATSGRGNEQFF.